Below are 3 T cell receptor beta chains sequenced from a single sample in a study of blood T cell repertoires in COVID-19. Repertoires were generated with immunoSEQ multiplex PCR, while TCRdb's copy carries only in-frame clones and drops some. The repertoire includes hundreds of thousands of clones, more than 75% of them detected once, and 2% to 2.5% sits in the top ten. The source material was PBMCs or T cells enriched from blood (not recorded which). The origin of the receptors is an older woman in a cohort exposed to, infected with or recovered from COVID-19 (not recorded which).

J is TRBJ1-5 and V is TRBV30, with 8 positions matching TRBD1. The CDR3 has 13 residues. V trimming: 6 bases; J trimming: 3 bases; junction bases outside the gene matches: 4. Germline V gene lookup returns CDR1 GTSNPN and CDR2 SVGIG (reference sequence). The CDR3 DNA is TGTGCCTGTAACAGGGGGTCCAATCAGCCCCAGCATTTT. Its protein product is CACNRGSNQPQHF. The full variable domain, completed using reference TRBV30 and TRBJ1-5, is SQTIHQWPATLVQPVGSPLSLECTVEGTSNPNLYWYRQAAGRGLQLLFYSVGIGQISSEVPQNLSASRPQDRQFILSSKKLLLSDSGFYLCACNRGSNQPQHFGDGTRLSIL.

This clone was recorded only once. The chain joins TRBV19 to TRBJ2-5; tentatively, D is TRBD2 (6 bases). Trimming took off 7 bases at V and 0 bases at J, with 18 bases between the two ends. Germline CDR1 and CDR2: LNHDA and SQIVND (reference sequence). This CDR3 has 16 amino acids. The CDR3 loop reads CASNVGAGSYQETQYF. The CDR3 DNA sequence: TGTGCCAGTAACGTTGGTGCGGGGTCTTACCAAGAGACCCAGTACTTC.

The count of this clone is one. CDR3 DNA: TGTGCCAGCAGCTTTGGACTAGCCTTAGATACGCAGTATTTT. Its protein product is CASSFGLALDTQYF. This sequence joins TRBV7-9 and TRBJ2-3, with 8 positions matching TRBD2. Germline lookup yields CDR1 SEHNR and CDR2 FQNEAQ (reference sequence). V lost 3 bases, J lost 5 bases, and 4 bases stayed unmatched. CDR3 size: 14 residues.